The text below deals with one TCR beta chain. This entry belongs to a study of blood T cell repertoires in COVID-19. The protocol was immunoSEQ multiplex PCR, while the TCRdb copy is restricted to in-frame clones and leaves out a portion. The sample has about 87,000 clones; around four fifths are singletons. V was cut by 5 bases and J by 4 bases, with 6 bases left in between. In germline, CDR1 is MDHEN, CDR2 SYDVKM. The CDR3 spans 12 residues. The chain has TRBV28 and TRBJ1-5; tentative D call: TRBD1 (5 bases). This clonotype originated in an older woman with acute or convalescent COVID-19. Sequencing used peripheral blood. CDR3 DNA: TGTGCCAGCAGTACAGGTAATCAGCCCCAGCATTTT. Protein sequence: CASSTGNQPQHF.